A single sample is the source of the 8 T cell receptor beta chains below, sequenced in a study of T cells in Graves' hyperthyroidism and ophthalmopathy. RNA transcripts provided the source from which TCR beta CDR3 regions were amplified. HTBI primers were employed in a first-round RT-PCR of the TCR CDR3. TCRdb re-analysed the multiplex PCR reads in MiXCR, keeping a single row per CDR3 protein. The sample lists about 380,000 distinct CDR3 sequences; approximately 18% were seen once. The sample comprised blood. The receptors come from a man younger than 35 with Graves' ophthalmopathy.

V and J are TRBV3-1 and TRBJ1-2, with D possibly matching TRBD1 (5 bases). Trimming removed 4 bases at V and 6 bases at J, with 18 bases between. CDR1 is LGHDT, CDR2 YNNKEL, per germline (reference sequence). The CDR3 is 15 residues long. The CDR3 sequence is CASSRLGEDSNGYTF. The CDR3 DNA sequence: TGTGCCAGCAGCCGGCTGGGGGAGGATTCGAATGGCTACACCTTC.

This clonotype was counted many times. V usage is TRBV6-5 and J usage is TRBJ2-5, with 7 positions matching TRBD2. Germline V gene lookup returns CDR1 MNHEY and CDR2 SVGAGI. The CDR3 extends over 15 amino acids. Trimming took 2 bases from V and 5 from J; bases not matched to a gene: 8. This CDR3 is CASSYGGGVWETQYF. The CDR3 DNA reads TGTGCCAGCAGTTACGGCGGGGGTGTGTGGGAGACCCAGTACTTC.

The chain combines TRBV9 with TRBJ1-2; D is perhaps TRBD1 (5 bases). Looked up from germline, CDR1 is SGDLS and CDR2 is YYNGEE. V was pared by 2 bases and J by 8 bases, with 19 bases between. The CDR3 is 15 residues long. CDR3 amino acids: CASSVDGRAGGGYTF. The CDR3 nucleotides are TGTGCCAGCAGCGTCGACGGCCGGGCGGGGGGGGGCTACACCTTC.

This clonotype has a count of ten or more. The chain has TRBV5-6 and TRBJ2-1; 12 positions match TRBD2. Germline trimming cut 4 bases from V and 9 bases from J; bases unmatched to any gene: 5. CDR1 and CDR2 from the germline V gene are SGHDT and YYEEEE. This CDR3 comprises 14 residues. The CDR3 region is CASSPTSGGTEQFF. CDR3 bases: TGTGCCAGCAGCCCCACTAGCGGGGGGACTGAGCAGTTCTTC.

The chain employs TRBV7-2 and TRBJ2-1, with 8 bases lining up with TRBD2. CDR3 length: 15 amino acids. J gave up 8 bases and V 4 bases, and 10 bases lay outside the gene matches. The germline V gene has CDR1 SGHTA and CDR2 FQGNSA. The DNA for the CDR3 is TGTGCCAGCAGCTCGGGGCCAGCGGGGGTCGATGAGCAGTTCTTC. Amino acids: CASSSGPAGVDEQFF.

CDR3: CAISPGITNYGYTF. The CDR3 region has the DNA TGTGCCATTTCGCCGGGAATTACTAACTATGGCTACACCTTC. The chain recombines TRBV19 with TRBJ1-2; no reliable D call. Trimming pared 10 bases from V and 0 bases from J, leaving 15 bases between. The CDR3 length is 14 residues. Per germline, CDR1 LNHDA and CDR2 SQIVND (reference sequence).

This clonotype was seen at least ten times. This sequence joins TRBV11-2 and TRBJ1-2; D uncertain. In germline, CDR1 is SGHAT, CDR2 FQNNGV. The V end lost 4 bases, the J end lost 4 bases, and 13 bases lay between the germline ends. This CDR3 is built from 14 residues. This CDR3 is CASSSLLQPYGYTF. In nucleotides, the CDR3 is TGTGCCAGCAGCTCCTTACTACAACCCTATGGCTACACCTTC.

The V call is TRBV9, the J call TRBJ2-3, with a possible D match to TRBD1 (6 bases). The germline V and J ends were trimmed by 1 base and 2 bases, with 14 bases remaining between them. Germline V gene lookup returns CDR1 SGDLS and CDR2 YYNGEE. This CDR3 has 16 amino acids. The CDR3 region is CASSVLGADFTDTQYF. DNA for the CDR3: TGTGCCAGCAGCGTACTGGGGGCGGATTTCACAGATACGCAGTATTTT.